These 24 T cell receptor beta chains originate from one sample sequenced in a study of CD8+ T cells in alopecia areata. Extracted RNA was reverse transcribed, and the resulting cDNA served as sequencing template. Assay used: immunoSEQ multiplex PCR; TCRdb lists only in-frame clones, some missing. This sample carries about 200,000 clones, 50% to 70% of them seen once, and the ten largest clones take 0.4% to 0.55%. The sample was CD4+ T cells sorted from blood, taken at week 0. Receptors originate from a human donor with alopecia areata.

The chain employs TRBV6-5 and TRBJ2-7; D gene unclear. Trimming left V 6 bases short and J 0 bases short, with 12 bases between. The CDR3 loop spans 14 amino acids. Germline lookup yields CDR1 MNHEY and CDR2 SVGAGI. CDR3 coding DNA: TGTGCCAGCAGAATGTCATGGGACTCCTACGAGCAGTACTTC. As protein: CASRMSWDSYEQYF.

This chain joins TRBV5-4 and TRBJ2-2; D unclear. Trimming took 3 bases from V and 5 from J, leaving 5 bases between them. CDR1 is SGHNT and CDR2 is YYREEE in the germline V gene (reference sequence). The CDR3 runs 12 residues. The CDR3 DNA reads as TGTGCCAGCAGCTGGACGACCGGGGAGCTGTTTTTT. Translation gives CASSWTTGELFF.

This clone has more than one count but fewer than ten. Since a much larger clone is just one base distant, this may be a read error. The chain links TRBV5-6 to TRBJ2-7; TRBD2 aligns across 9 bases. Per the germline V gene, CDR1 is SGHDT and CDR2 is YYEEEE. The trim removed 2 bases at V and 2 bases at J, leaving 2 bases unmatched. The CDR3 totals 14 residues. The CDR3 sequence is CASSFGGGAYEQYF. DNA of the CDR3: TGTGCCAGCAGCTTCGGCGGGGGGGCCTACGAGCAGTACTTC.

CDR3 sequence: CAWSVQDYQPQHF. The CDR3 DNA is TGTGCCTGGAGTGTACAGGACTATCAGCCCCAGCATTTT. This chain connects TRBV30 to TRBJ1-5; D might be TRBD1 (5 bases). Looked up from germline, CDR1 is GTSNPN and CDR2 is SVGIG (reference sequence). Between the trimmed V and J ends, which lost 0 bases and 5 bases, there was a span of 8 bases. The CDR3 covers 13 residues.

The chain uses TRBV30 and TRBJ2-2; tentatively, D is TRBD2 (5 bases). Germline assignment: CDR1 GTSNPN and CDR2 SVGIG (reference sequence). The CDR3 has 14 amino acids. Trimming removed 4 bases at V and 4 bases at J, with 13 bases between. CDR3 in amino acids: CAWNPGIGTGELFF. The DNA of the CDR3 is TGTGCCTGGAACCCGGGGATTGGCACCGGGGAGCTGTTTTTT.

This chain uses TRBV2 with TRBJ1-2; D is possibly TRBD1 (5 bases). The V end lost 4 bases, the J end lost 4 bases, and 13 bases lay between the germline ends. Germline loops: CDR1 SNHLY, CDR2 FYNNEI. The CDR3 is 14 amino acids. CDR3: CASSGSTGLYGYTF. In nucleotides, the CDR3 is TGTGCCAGCAGTGGGTCAACGGGGCTCTATGGCTACACCTTC.

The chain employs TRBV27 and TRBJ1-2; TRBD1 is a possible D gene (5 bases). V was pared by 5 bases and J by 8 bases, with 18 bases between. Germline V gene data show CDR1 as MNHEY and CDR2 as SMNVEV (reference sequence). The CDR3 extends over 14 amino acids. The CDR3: CASSQGREGWGYTF. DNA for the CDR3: TGTGCCAGCAGTCAGGGCCGAGAGGGCTGGGGCTACACCTTC.

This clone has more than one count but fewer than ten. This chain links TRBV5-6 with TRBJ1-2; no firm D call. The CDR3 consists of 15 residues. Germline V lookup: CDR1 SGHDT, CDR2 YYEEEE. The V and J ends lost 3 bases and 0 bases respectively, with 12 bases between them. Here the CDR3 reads CASSSGPTTNYGYTF. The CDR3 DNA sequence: TGTGCCAGCAGCTCCGGGCCTACGACTAACTATGGCTACACCTTC.

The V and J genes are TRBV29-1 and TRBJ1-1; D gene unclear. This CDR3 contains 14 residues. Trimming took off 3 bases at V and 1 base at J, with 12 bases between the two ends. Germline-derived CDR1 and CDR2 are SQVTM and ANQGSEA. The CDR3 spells CSVERRVANTEAFF. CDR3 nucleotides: TGCAGCGTTGAGAGGCGAGTAGCGAACACTGAAGCTTTCTTT. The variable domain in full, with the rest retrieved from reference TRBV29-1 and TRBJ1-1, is SAVISQKPSRDICQRGTSLTIQCQVDSQVTMMFWYRQQPGQSLTLIATANQGSEATYESGFVIDKFPISRPNLTFSTLTVSNMSPEDSSIYLCSVERRVANTEAFFGQGTRLTVV.

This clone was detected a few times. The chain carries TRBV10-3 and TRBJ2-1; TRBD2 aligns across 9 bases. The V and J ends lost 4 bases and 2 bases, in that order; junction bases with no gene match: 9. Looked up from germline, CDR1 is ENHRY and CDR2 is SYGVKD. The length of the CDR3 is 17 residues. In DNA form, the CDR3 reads TGTGCCATCAGTGGGCCTAGCGGGGTAGAGGCCTACAATGAGCAGTTCTTC. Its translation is CAISGPSGVEAYNEQFF.

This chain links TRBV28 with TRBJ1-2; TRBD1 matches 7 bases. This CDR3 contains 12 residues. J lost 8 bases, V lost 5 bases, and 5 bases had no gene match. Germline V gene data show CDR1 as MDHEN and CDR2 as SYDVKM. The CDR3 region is CASSDDRVGYTF. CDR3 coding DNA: TGTGCCAGCAGTGATGACAGGGTGGGCTACACCTTC.

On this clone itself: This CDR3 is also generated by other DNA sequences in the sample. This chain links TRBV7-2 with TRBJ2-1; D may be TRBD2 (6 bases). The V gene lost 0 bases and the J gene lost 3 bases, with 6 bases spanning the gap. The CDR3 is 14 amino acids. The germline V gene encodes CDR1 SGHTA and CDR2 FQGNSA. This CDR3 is CASSLAGGYNEQFF. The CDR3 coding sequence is TGTGCCAGCAGCTTAGCGGGGGGCTACAATGAGCAGTTCTTC.

The CDR3 is CASSSTAWQTGELFF. The CDR3 DNA reads TGCGCCAGCAGCTCGACGGCCTGGCAGACCGGGGAGCTGTTTTTT. The chain is built from TRBV5-1 and TRBJ2-2, with D unclear. V lost 3 bases, J lost 5 bases, and 14 bases lay in between. Per germline, CDR1 SGHRS and CDR2 YFSETQ. This CDR3 region has 15 residues.

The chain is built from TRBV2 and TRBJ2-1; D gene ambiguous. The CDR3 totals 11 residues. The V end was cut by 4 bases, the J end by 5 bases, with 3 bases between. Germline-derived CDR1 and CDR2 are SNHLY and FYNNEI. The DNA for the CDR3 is TGTGCCAGCAGTGGGCACAATGAGCAGTTCTTC. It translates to CASSGHNEQFF.

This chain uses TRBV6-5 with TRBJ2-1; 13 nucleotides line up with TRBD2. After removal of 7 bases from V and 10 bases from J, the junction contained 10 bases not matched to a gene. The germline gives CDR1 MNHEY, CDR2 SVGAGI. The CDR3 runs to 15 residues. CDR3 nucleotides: TGTGCCAGCAAACTAGCGGGGGGGCCAGACTACGAGCAGTTCTTC. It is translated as CASKLAGGPDYEQFF.

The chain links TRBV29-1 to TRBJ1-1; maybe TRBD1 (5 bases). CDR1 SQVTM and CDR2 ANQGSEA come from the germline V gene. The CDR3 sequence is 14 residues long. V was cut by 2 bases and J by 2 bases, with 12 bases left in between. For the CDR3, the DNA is TGCAGCGTTGAACGACAGCTAGCTAACACTGAAGCTTTCTTT. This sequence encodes CSVERQLANTEAFF.

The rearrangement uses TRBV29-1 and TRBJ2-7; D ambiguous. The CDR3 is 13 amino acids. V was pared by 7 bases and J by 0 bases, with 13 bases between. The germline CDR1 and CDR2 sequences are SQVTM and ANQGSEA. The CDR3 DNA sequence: TGCAGCGCCTGGTTACCTAGCTCCTACGAGCAGTACTTC. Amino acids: CSAWLPSSYEQYF.

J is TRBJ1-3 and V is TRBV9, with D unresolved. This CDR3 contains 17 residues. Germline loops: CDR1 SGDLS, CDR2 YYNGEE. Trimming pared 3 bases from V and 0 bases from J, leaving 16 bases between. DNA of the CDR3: TGTGCCAGCAGCGCTGACCCGACGGTGAGCTCTGGAAACACCATATATTTT. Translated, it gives CASSADPTVSSGNTIYF.

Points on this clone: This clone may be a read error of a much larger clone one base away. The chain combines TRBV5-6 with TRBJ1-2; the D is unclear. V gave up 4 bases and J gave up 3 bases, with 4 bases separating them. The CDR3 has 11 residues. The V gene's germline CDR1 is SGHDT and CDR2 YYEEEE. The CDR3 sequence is CASSRDYGYTF. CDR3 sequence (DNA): TGTGCCAGCAGCCGGGACTATGGCTACACCTTC.

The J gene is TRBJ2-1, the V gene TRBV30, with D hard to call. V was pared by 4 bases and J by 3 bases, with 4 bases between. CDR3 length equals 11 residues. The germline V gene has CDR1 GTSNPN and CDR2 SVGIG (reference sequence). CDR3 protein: CAWTNYNEQFF. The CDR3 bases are TGTGCCTGGACTAACTACAATGAGCAGTTCTTC.

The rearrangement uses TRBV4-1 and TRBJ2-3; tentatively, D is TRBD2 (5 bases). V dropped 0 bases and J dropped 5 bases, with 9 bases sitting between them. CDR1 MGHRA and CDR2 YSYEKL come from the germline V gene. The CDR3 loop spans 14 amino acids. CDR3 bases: TGCGCCAGCAGCCAAGAGGCTAGCCGAGATACGCAGTATTTT. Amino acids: CASSQEASRDTQYF.

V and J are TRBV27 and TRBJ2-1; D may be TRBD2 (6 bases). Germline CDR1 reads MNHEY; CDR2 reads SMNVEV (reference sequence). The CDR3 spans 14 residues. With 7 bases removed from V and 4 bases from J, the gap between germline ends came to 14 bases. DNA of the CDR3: TGTGCCAGCACCAGAACGGAGGGTTACAATGAGCAGTTCTTC. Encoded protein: CASTRTEGYNEQFF.

This chain's CDR3 is CASSLDSKGSYNSPLHF. The CDR3 DNA is TGTGCCAGCAGCTTGGATTCCAAAGGGTCCTATAATTCACCCCTCCACTTT. The genes are TRBV5-6 and TRBJ1-6; D gene unclear. The length of the CDR3 is 17 residues. The V gene lost 0 bases and the J gene lost 1 base, with 11 bases spanning the gap. The V gene's germline CDR1 is SGHDT and CDR2 YYEEEE.

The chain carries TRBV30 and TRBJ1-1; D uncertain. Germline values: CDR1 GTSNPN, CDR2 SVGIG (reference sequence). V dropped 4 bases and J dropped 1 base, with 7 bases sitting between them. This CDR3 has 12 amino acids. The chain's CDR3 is CAWMGANTEAFF. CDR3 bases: TGTGCCTGGATGGGCGCGAACACTGAAGCTTTCTTT.